This is a list of T cell receptor beta chains from one sample in a study of beta chain features in type 1 diabetes. This table comes from immunoSEQ multiplex PCR, and its TCRdb copy is limited to in-frame clones, with some not included. The data show approximately 260,000 clones, with around 20% seen just once and approximately 0.029% held by the top ten. Sequenced: naive CD4+ T cells from blood. These receptors all stem from a woman in her 40s with type 1 diabetes. Both conserved end residues are part of each CDR3. The D gene is left open where the match is weak. Clone size is given for some rows only: seen once, a few or many times, or a class if the clone is expanded.

j_gene: TRBJ1-5
d_gene: -
v_gene: TRBV15
abundance: few
CDR3aa: CATSRDQDQPQHF
CDR3nt: TGTGCCACCAGCAGAGATCAGGATCAGCCCCAGCATTTT

j_gene: TRBJ2-5
d_gene: -
v_gene: TRBV5-1
abundance: few
CDR3aa: CASSTPMTGGETQYF
CDR3nt: TGCGCCAGCAGCACCCCTATGACAGGCGGAGAGACCCAGTACTTC

j_gene: TRBJ1-1
d_gene: -
v_gene: TRBV27
abundance: -
CDR3aa: CASSSVPGQNLEAFF
CDR3nt: TGTGCCAGCAGTTCAGTACCGGGACAAAATCTTGAAGCTTTCTTT

j_gene: TRBJ1-2
d_gene: -
v_gene: TRBV28
abundance: few
CDR3aa: CASSERDTYGYTF
CDR3nt: TGTGCCAGCAGTGAGCGGGACACCTATGGCTACACCTTC

j_gene: TRBJ1-2
d_gene: -
v_gene: TRBV7-3
abundance: -
CDR3aa: CASSFTGTDYYGYTF
CDR3nt: TGTGCCAGCAGCTTTACAGGGACGGATTACTATGGCTACACCTTC

j_gene: TRBJ2-1
d_gene: TRBD2
v_gene: TRBV5-6
abundance: -
CDR3aa: CASSLLAGAYNEQFF
CDR3nt: TGTGCCAGCAGCTTACTAGCGGGGGCCTACAATGAGCAGTTCTTC

j_gene: TRBJ2-7
d_gene: -
v_gene: TRBV7-2
abundance: -
CDR3aa: CASSLGRGTYEQYF
CDR3nt: TGTGCCAGCAGCTTAGGACGGGGTACCTACGAGCAGTACTTC

j_gene: TRBJ1-2
d_gene: -
v_gene: TRBV7-9
abundance: few
CDR3aa: CASSSGLHYGYTF
CDR3nt: TGTGCCAGCAGCTCGGGACTGCACTATGGCTACACCTTC

j_gene: TRBJ1-1
d_gene: -
v_gene: TRBV4-2
abundance: few
CDR3aa: CASSLEDTNTEAFF
CDR3nt: TGTGCCAGCAGCCTAGAGGACACGAACACTGAAGCTTTCTTT

j_gene: TRBJ1-5
d_gene: -
v_gene: TRBV15
abundance: few
CDR3aa: CATSRVQGEQPQHF
CDR3nt: TGTGCCACCAGCAGAGTACAGGGAGAACAGCCCCAGCATTTT

j_gene: TRBJ2-7
d_gene: -
v_gene: TRBV30
abundance: -
CDR3aa: CAWSGRYEQYF
CDR3nt: TGTGCCTGGAGTGGGAGATACGAGCAGTACTTC

j_gene: TRBJ2-7
d_gene: TRBD1
v_gene: TRBV7-9
abundance: -
CDR3aa: CASSQTGGVYEQYF
CDR3nt: TGTGCCAGCAGCCAGACAGGGGGTGTCTACGAGCAGTACTTC

j_gene: TRBJ2-7
d_gene: -
v_gene: TRBV2
abundance: few
CDR3aa: CASSDASEQYF
CDR3nt: TGTGCCAGCAGTGACGCGAGCGAGCAGTACTTC

j_gene: TRBJ2-1
d_gene: -
v_gene: TRBV18
abundance: few
CDR3aa: CASSRAESYNEQFF
CDR3nt: TGTGCCAGCTCACGGGCCGAATCCTACAATGAGCAGTTCTTC

j_gene: TRBJ1-2
d_gene: -
v_gene: TRBV7-2
abundance: few
CDR3aa: CASSSSTANYGYTF
CDR3nt: TGTGCCAGCAGCTCGTCGACAGCTAACTATGGCTACACCTTC

j_gene: TRBJ1-2
d_gene: TRBD1
v_gene: TRBV2
abundance: few
CDR3aa: CASRETGTGQGDGYTF
CDR3nt: TGTGCCAGCAGGGAGACCGGGACAGGCCAGGGGGATGGCTACACCTTC

j_gene: TRBJ1-5
d_gene: TRBD1
v_gene: TRBV5-6
abundance: few
CDR3aa: CASSLRGDRFQSNQPQHF
CDR3nt: TGTGCCAGCAGCTTGAGGGGGGACAGGTTCCAGAGCAATCAGCCCCAGCATTTT

j_gene: TRBJ2-3
d_gene: TRBD2
v_gene: TRBV9
abundance: -
CDR3aa: CASSVVGAGGADTQYF
CDR3nt: TGTGCCAGCAGCGTAGTTGGAGCGGGGGGCGCAGATACGCAGTATTTT

j_gene: TRBJ1-5
d_gene: -
v_gene: TRBV28
abundance: -
CDR3aa: CAAQEDSNQPQHF
CDR3nt: TGTGCCGCCCAGGAGGACAGCAATCAGCCCCAGCATTTT

j_gene: TRBJ1-2
d_gene: -
v_gene: TRBV18
abundance: once
CDR3aa: CASSPLEGEAYGYTF
CDR3nt: TGTGCCAGCTCCCCCCTGGAAGGGGAAGCCTATGGCTACACCTTC

j_gene: TRBJ2-1
d_gene: TRBD2
v_gene: TRBV9
abundance: -
CDR3aa: CASSERLAGGDEQFF
CDR3nt: TGTGCCAGCAGCGAACGACTAGCGGGAGGAGATGAGCAGTTCTTC

j_gene: TRBJ1-1
d_gene: -
v_gene: TRBV30
abundance: -
CDR3aa: CAWIYRAGTEAFF
CDR3nt: TGTGCCTGGATTTACAGGGCTGGCACTGAAGCTTTCTTT

j_gene: TRBJ2-7
d_gene: TRBD1
v_gene: TRBV28
abundance: few
CDR3aa: CASSSGQAMGGEQYF
CDR3nt: TGTGCCAGCAGTTCTGGACAGGCAATGGGTGGGGAGCAGTACTTC

j_gene: TRBJ2-7
d_gene: TRBD1
v_gene: TRBV15
abundance: -
CDR3aa: CATSARFDRAKSYEQYF
CDR3nt: TGTGCCACCAGCGCCAGATTCGACAGGGCGAAATCCTACGAGCAGTACTTC

j_gene: TRBJ2-3
d_gene: TRBD2
v_gene: TRBV4-3
abundance: -
CDR3aa: CASSRAGGPTDTQYF
CDR3nt: TGCGCCAGCAGCCGAGCGGGGGGGCCTACAGATACGCAGTATTTT

j_gene: TRBJ2-7
d_gene: -
v_gene: TRBV5-6
abundance: few
CDR3aa: CASSLGQIYEQYF
CDR3nt: TGTGCCAGCAGCTTGGGGCAGATCTACGAGCAGTACTTC

j_gene: TRBJ1-1
d_gene: -
v_gene: TRBV4-3
abundance: -
CDR3aa: CASSRERRNTEAFF
CDR3nt: TGCGCCAGCAGCCGGGAGAGGCGGAACACTGAAGCTTTCTTT

j_gene: TRBJ2-7
d_gene: TRBD2
v_gene: TRBV19
abundance: few
CDR3aa: CASSPAGAGGREQYF
CDR3nt: TGTGCCAGTAGCCCCGCGGGAGCGGGAGGGCGTGAGCAGTACTTC

j_gene: TRBJ2-7
d_gene: -
v_gene: TRBV9
abundance: -
CDR3aa: CASSVGDGRGVYEQYF
CDR3nt: TGTGCCAGCAGCGTAGGAGACGGGAGAGGAGTGTACGAGCAGTACTTC

j_gene: TRBJ2-7
d_gene: TRBD2
v_gene: TRBV4-1
abundance: -
CDR3aa: CASSQEGGLAGVEQYF
CDR3nt: TGCGCCAGCAGCCAAGAAGGAGGACTAGCGGGAGTGGAGCAGTACTTC

j_gene: TRBJ2-1
d_gene: -
v_gene: TRBV30
abundance: few
CDR3aa: CAWSLIPSSYNEQFF
CDR3nt: TGTGCCTGGAGTCTAATCCCAAGCTCCTACAATGAGCAGTTCTTC

j_gene: TRBJ2-7
d_gene: -
v_gene: TRBV5-6
abundance: -
CDR3aa: CASSSSYEQYF
CDR3nt: TGTGCCAGCAGCTCTTCGTACGAGCAGTACTTC

j_gene: TRBJ1-2
d_gene: -
v_gene: TRBV19
abundance: -
CDR3aa: CASSGQPNYGYTF
CDR3nt: TGTGCCAGTAGTGGACAGCCGAACTATGGCTACACCTTC

j_gene: TRBJ2-7
d_gene: -
v_gene: TRBV11-2
abundance: -
CDR3aa: CASSLVEGYEQYF
CDR3nt: TGTGCCAGCAGCTTAGTAGAGGGTTACGAGCAGTACTTC

j_gene: TRBJ1-1
d_gene: -
v_gene: TRBV6-5
abundance: once
CDR3aa: CASSPNRWEAFF
CDR3nt: TGTGCCAGCAGTCCGAACAGGTGGGAAGCTTTCTTT

j_gene: TRBJ2-1
d_gene: TRBD2
v_gene: TRBV28
abundance: few
CDR3aa: CASSFPSTSSEQFF
CDR3nt: TGTGCCAGCAGTTTCCCATCGACTAGCAGTGAGCAGTTCTTC

j_gene: TRBJ1-4
d_gene: TRBD1
v_gene: TRBV5-4
abundance: -
CDR3aa: CASSLARTGVRELFF
CDR3nt: TGTGCCAGCAGCTTGGCACGGACAGGGGTTCGAGAACTGTTTTTT

j_gene: TRBJ2-2
d_gene: -
v_gene: TRBV25-1
abundance: -
CDR3aa: CASSEYDSLGGLFF
CDR3nt: TGTGCCAGCAGTGAATACGACTCCCTCGGGGGGCTGTTTTTT

j_gene: TRBJ1-1
d_gene: -
v_gene: TRBV4-3
abundance: -
CDR3aa: CASSQPPDTEAFF
CDR3nt: TGCGCCAGCAGCCAACCGCCAGACACTGAAGCTTTCTTT

j_gene: TRBJ1-5
d_gene: -
v_gene: TRBV30
abundance: -
CDR3aa: CAWRFFGGGPQHF
CDR3nt: TGTGCCTGGAGGTTCTTCGGGGGAGGGCCCCAGCATTTT

j_gene: TRBJ1-1
d_gene: TRBD1
v_gene: TRBV6-6
abundance: few
CDR3aa: CASSYEQGAEAFF
CDR3nt: TGTGCCAGCAGTTATGAACAGGGGGCTGAAGCTTTCTTT

j_gene: TRBJ2-3
d_gene: -
v_gene: TRBV9
abundance: -
CDR3aa: CASSRYAATRGDTQYF
CDR3nt: TGTGCCAGCAGCCGTTACGCAGCTACCCGAGGGGATACGCAGTATTTT

j_gene: TRBJ2-3
d_gene: -
v_gene: TRBV10-2
abundance: -
CDR3aa: CASSRGFTDTQYF
CDR3nt: TGCGCCAGCAGTAGAGGCTTCACAGATACGCAGTATTTT

j_gene: TRBJ1-6
d_gene: -
v_gene: TRBV23-1
abundance: few
CDR3aa: CASSQYGSLSNSPLHF
CDR3nt: TGCGCCAGCAGTCAGTATGGGAGTCTGTCTAATTCACCCCTCCACTTT

j_gene: TRBJ2-3
d_gene: -
v_gene: TRBV6-6
abundance: -
CDR3aa: CASSRWRDSDTQYF
CDR3nt: TGTGCCAGCAGCAGGTGGAGGGATTCAGATACGCAGTATTTT

j_gene: TRBJ2-5
d_gene: -
v_gene: TRBV18
abundance: -
CDR3aa: CASSPVQGLQETQYF
CDR3nt: TGTGCCAGCTCCCCCGTCCAGGGGCTTCAAGAGACCCAGTACTTC

j_gene: TRBJ1-4
d_gene: TRBD1
v_gene: TRBV11-2
abundance: -
CDR3aa: CASSFPQGQLFF
CDR3nt: TGTGCCAGCAGCTTCCCACAGGGGCAACTGTTTTTT

j_gene: TRBJ2-5
d_gene: -
v_gene: TRBV5-4
abundance: few
CDR3aa: CASSLSLGASQETQYF
CDR3nt: TGTGCCAGCAGTTTGTCTTTAGGGGCCTCCCAAGAGACCCAGTACTTC

j_gene: TRBJ2-5
d_gene: TRBD1
v_gene: TRBV7-2
abundance: few
CDR3aa: CASSTRTGTQETQYF
CDR3nt: TGTGCCAGCAGCACCCGGACAGGGACGCAAGAGACCCAGTACTTC

j_gene: TRBJ2-1
d_gene: -
v_gene: TRBV30
abundance: few
CDR3aa: CAWTGTGYNEQFF
CDR3nt: TGTGCCTGGACCGGAACAGGATACAATGAGCAGTTCTTC

j_gene: TRBJ2-3
d_gene: -
v_gene: TRBV5-6
abundance: few
CDR3aa: CASSFGITDTQYF
CDR3nt: TGTGCCAGCAGCTTCGGGATCACAGATACGCAGTATTTT